Given below is one T cell receptor beta chain in context. Here immunoSEQ multiplex PCR was the method, and the copy in TCRdb shows in-frame clones only, minus some. The sample holds about 150,000 clones; 75% to 85% are singletons and the top ten take 4% to 5%. This sample was taken from a study of blood T cell repertoires in COVID-19. About the research overall: Sites across the United States, Italy and Spain contributed samples from acute and convalescent COVID-19. In each case, the material was cDNA or gDNA derived from T cells, B-cell-depleted T cells, or PBMCs.

Those enrolled in Seattle joined during active infection and were followed longitudinally afterward. V was pared by 0 bases and J by 4 bases, with 20 bases between. The germline V gene has CDR1 SGHTA and CDR2 FQGNSA. This CDR3 spans 18 amino acids. J is TRBJ2-3 and V is TRBV7-2; tentatively, D is TRBD2 (7 bases). This receptor was taken from a woman between 70 and 85 years old with COVID-19, enrolled during active disease. Sequencing used peripheral blood. The CDR3, as DNA: TGTGCCAGCAGCTTAGCCTCTTTCAGTAGGGGGAGGGCAGATACGCAGTATTTT. This gives the protein CASSLASFSRGRADTQYF.